The T cell receptor beta chain under discussion was sequenced for a study of Ad26.COV2.S vaccination and SARS-CoV-2 variants. TCRdb keeps only in-frame clones here, not all; method: immunoSEQ multiplex PCR. Among about 370,000 clones, 75% to 90% were seen once, and the ten largest hold about 1.9%. Germline V gene lookup returns CDR1 GTSNPN and CDR2 SVGIG (reference sequence). The CDR3 sequence is 14 residues long. Trimming shortened V by 7 bases and J by 6 bases, and 20 bases separated the two germline ends. Treatment defined: some 20 received Ad26.COV2.S at low or high dose, single or two shots; 5 received placebo; per-sample allocation not given. The samples date from day 63 after the first vaccine or placebo injection.

The receptor was isolated from a person aged 18-65 years who received the Ad26.COV2.S COVID-19 vaccine or a placebo. The chain carries TRBV30 and TRBJ2-3, with a possible D match to TRBD2 (6 bases). The sequences come from peripheral blood, collected in a trial of Ad26.COV2.S vaccine versus placebo. For the CDR3, the DNA is TGTGCCTCCGATAGGGGAGGTGGCCGGGATACGCAGTATTTT. It translates to CASDRGGGRDTQYF.